This TCR beta chain was found in a study of radiotherapy plus CTLA-4 blockade in lung cancer. Study-wide points: In blood, early T cell clone dynamics reportedly predicted response best, together with interferon-beta.

The germline CDR1 and CDR2 sequences are SGHRS and YFSETQ. This CDR3 spans 14 amino acids. Losses at the gene ends were 5 bases for V and 4 bases for J; bases not matched to a gene: 6. Profiled with immunoSEQ multiplex PCR; TCRdb holds only in-frame clones, not every one. The table shows 62,000 or so clones, with around 80% occurring only once. Ipilimumab-mediated CTLA-4 blockade plus focal radiation was given to patients having chemo-refractory metastatic non-small-cell lung cancer. As concerns this clone: Its antigen remains unidentified.

The clonotype originates from a human donor with non-small cell lung cancer who had a complete response to radiotherapy plus ipilimumab. The sample here was peripheral blood, taken from a patient treated with radiotherapy plus ipilimumab. The chain is built from TRBV5-1 and TRBJ1-2; 9 bases fit TRBD1. DNA of the CDR3: TGCGCCAGCAGAACCGGGACAGGGATCTATGGCTACACCTTC. Protein: CASRTGTGIYGYTF.